Each of the 26 T cell receptor delta chains below was sequenced from the same sample in a study of gamma-delta chains in newborns, infants, children (dated by TCRdb to the late 2010s). Sequenced using an Illumina MiSeq. For TCRdb, the public reads were processed anew by CATT, and duplicate DNA sequences were folded into one row. The sample data list over 3,000 delta-chain clones, and 1.3% of these were observed just once. The ten largest make up 22% of the sample. The sequenced sample was blood. These receptors came from a child who was a newborn, infant or young child, either healthy, febrile or measles-vaccinated (not recorded which).

This clone has just a few counts. One end of the junction does not line up with germline, which may come from a read error. V gene TRDV2 combines with J gene TRDJ2, with 8 bases matching TRDD3. In germline, CDR1 is GEAIGNYY, CDR2 EKD. The CDR3 contains 14 residues. The CDR3 DNA reads TGTGCCCGTGACACATGGGGGATGACAGTACAACTCTTCTTT. This encodes CARDTWGMTVQLFF.

In this sample, this clone is large (0.1 to 1%). Additional DNA sequences in this sample encode the identical CDR3. V gene TRDV2 combines with J gene TRDJ3, with TRDD3 identical over 13 bases. CDR1 is GEAIGNYY, CDR2 EKD, per germline. Trimming at V came to 1 base and at J to 2 bases, leaving 7 bases not matched to a gene. The length of the CDR3 is 20 residues. The CDR3 region is CACDTLGDTPGAWDTRQMFF. The CDR3 coding sequence is TGTGCCTGTGACACACTGGGGGATACGCCCGGGGCCTGGGACACCCGACAGATGTTTTTC.

Turning to this clone: The TCRdb protein comes from a much larger clone and disagrees with this DNA's translation at residue 10, likely due to a read error; the protein given here is derived from the DNA. The chain carries TRDV2 and TRDJ2; TRDD3 matches 11 bases. Per germline, CDR1 GEAIGNYY and CDR2 EKD. J lost 0 bases, V lost 4 bases, and 12 bases had no gene match. This CDR3 region has 19 residues. CDR3: CACDRLGDKGPALTAQLFF. The CDR3 nucleotides are TGTGCCTGTGATAGACTGGGGGATAAGGGCCCAGCTTTGACAGCACAACTCTTCTTT.

This clone was counted between two and nine times. The TCRdb record carries a much larger clone's protein, which differs from this DNA's translation at residue 5; a read error is the likely cause, and the protein listed here is the DNA translation. The J gene is TRDJ3, the V gene TRDV2; no clear D. Trimming shortened V by 3 bases and J by 0 bases, and 14 bases separated the two germline ends. Germline V gene sequence: CDR1 GEAIGNYY, CDR2 EKD. The CDR3 is 18 residues long. Here the CDR3 DNA reads TGTGCCTGTGACGCCGGTGGGACCAGCTCCTGGGACACCCGACAGATGTTTTTC. It codes for CACDAGGTSSWDTRQMFF.

This clone was detected only a few times. This likely stems from a read error, as it lies one base from a far larger clone. Other DNA variants within this sample encode the same CDR3. The chain uses TRDV2 and TRDJ3; TRDD3 agrees at 8 bases. Germline V gene lookup returns CDR1 GEAIGNYY and CDR2 EKD. CDR3 size: 23 residues. CDR3 nucleotides: TGTGCCTGTGACGCGATCATTACTGGGGGTCTGAGGAAGAGCTCCTGGGACACTCGACAGATGTTTTTC. Protein product: CACDAIITGGLRKSSWDTRQMFF.

Concerning this clone: A read error likely explains this, since a far larger clone differs by one base. The identical CDR3 is also encoded by other nucleotide sequences in the sample. The chain has TRDV2 and TRDJ3; D uncertain. V lost 2 bases and J lost 3, with 13 bases in between. The CDR3 extends over 17 amino acids. Per germline, CDR1 GEAIGNYY and CDR2 EKD. The CDR3 loop reads CACDNVGVRWDTRQMFF. The CDR3 bases are TGTGCCTGTGACAACGTAGGGGTACGCTGGGACACCCGACAGATGTTTTTC.

This clone came up a few times. TCRdb's protein, taken from a much larger clone, differs from this DNA's translation at residue 10, likely owing to a read error; the protein displayed comes from the DNA. The chain carries TRDV2 and TRDJ2, with 9 bases matching TRDD3. This CDR3 is built from 18 residues. Unmatched junction bases numbered 14, after V lost 3 bases and J lost 4 bases. CDR1 is GEAIGNYY and CDR2 is EKD in the germline V gene. CDR3: CACDPVLGESPRTAQLFF. The CDR3 DNA reads TGTGCCTGTGACCCCGTACTGGGGGAGTCACCCCGGACAGCACAACTCTTCTTT.

As to this clone: A far larger clone lies a single base away; this is likely a read error. The J gene is TRDJ2, the V gene TRDV2, with TRDD3 matching 9 bases. The CDR3 length is 18 residues. The germline gives CDR1 GEAIGNYY, CDR2 EKD. The CDR3 DNA reads as TGTGCCCGTGACCCCGTACTGGGGGAGTTACCCCGGACAGCACAACTCTTCTTT. Its protein is CARDPVLGELPRTAQLFF.

This clone has just a few counts. The amino acid sequence in TCRdb belongs to a much larger clone and departs from this DNA's translation at residue 4, likely a sequencing read error; the sequence shown is translated from the DNA. This chain joins TRDV2 and TRDJ3; 8 nucleotides align to TRDD3. The V gene end was trimmed by 4 bases and the J gene end by 0 bases; junction bases not matched to a gene: 10. Germline CDR1 is GEAIGNYY and CDR2 is EKD. The CDR3 runs to 19 residues. This CDR3 reads CACETVLGAVSWDTRQMFF. For the CDR3, the DNA is TGTGCCTGTGAGACCGTACTGGGGGCCGTCTCCTGGGACACCCGACAGATGTTTTTC.

This clone showed up just a few times. This DNA's translation and the protein TCRdb lists, from a much larger clone, do not match at residue 5, likely due to a read error; the protein shown is translated from the DNA. The V gene is TRDV2, the J gene TRDJ3, with 10 bases lining up with TRDD3. The length of the CDR3 is 18 residues. In germline, CDR1 is GEAIGNYY, CDR2 EKD. The V segment lost 2 bases and the J segment 0 bases; nucleotides outside the gene matches: 3. DNA of the CDR3: TGTGCCTGTGACAACGGGGGATACGCCTCCTGGGACACCCGACAGATGTTTTTC. This gives the protein CACDNGGYASWDTRQMFF.

This clone was recorded a few times. TCRdb records a much larger clone's protein for this DNA, with a difference at residue 4 that likely arises from a read error; the protein given is the translation of the DNA. Other DNA variants within this sample encode the same CDR3. The V call is TRDV2, the J call TRDJ3; 12 positions match TRDD3. This CDR3 contains 18 residues. After removal of 5 bases from V and 0 bases from J, the junction contained 4 bases not matched to a gene. The germline gives CDR1 GEAIGNYY, CDR2 EKD. The CDR3, as DNA: TGTGCCTGTGGCACTGGGGGATACAGCTCCTGGGACACCCGACAGATGTTTTTC. This translates into CACGTGGYSSWDTRQMFF.

This clone is large (0.1 to 1%) by share. This sample includes further DNA sequences coding for the same CDR3. The chain employs TRDV2 and TRDJ3; 9 nucleotides agree with TRDD3. CDR1 is GEAIGNYY and CDR2 is EKD in the germline V gene. The CDR3 loop spans 17 amino acids. V lost 3 bases and J lost 2; bases outside the gene matches: 4. CDR3 sequence: CACDLLGDPWDTRQMFF. The CDR3 DNA follows: TGTGCCTGTGACCTACTGGGGGACCCCTGGGACACCCGACAGATGTTTTTC.

This clone was seen more than once but under ten times. This sequence is one base from a far larger clone and is likely a read error. Other DNA sequences of this sample code for an identical CDR3. The J gene is TRDJ2, the V gene TRDV3; 7 bases are shared with TRDD3. The length of the CDR3 is 16 residues. Per germline, CDR1 TVYSNPD and CDR2 GDNSRS (reference sequence). The DNA for the CDR3 is TGTGCCTCCAGAGGGGGATGGTTAGCTTTGACAGCGCAACTCTTCTTT. Encoded protein: CASRGGWLALTAQLFF.

This clone was recorded many times. A much larger clone sits a single nucleotide away, making a read error possible. This sequence joins TRDV3 and TRDJ1, with 9 bases aligning to TRDD3. This CDR3 is built from 12 residues. CDR1 TVYSNPD and CDR2 GDNSRS come from the germline V gene (reference sequence). CDR3 sequence (DNA): TGTGCCTTTTACTGGGGGACCGATAACCTCATCTTT. It encodes CAFYWGTDNLIF.

This clone appeared a few times. This DNA translates differently at residue 10 from the TCRdb protein, which is that of a much larger clone; a read error is likely, and the protein shown is the DNA's own translation. The chain is built from TRDV2 and TRDJ3; possible D gene TRDD3, 5 bases. CDR1 is GEAIGNYY and CDR2 is EKD in the germline V gene. The CDR3 runs 17 residues. The CDR3 reads CACDTGWGSLDTRQMFF. The CDR3 DNA is TGTGCCTGTGACACCGGATGGGGCTCCTTGGACACCCGACAGATGTTTTTC.

Concerning this clone itself: The protein TCRdb gives is from a much larger clone and does not agree with this DNA's translation at residue 11, likely a read error; the protein shown here comes from the DNA. V and J are TRDV2 and TRDJ3, with TRDD3 matching over 7 bases. The CDR3 consists of 19 residues. Germline V gene sequence: CDR1 GEAIGNYY, CDR2 EKD. With V trimmed by 0 bases and J by 2 bases, 9 bases remained unmatched. CDR3 region: CACDTLGALSPWDTRQMFF. The CDR3, as DNA: TGTGCCTGTGACACCCTGGGGGCCCTGAGCCCCTGGGACACCCGACAGATGTTTTTC.

In the case of this clone: TCRdb records a much larger clone's protein for this DNA, with a difference at residue 13 that likely arises from a read error; the protein given is the translation of the DNA. The chain has TRDV2 and TRDJ3, with 11 nucleotides matching TRDD3. The V gene's germline CDR1 is GEAIGNYY and CDR2 EKD. The length of the CDR3 is 19 residues. This chain's CDR3 is CACDTWGIRSSWGTRQMFF. CDR3 nucleotides: TGTGCCTGTGACACCTGGGGGATACGCAGCTCCTGGGGCACCCGACAGATGTTTTTC.

For this clone: The TCRdb protein comes from a much larger clone and disagrees with this DNA's translation at residue 18, likely due to a read error; the protein given here is derived from the DNA. This rearrangement joins TRDV2 to TRDJ3; the match to TRDD3 covers 9 bases. The CDR3 contains 20 residues. CDR1 is GEAIGNYY and CDR2 is EKD in the germline V gene. The CDR3 reads CACDTEAGGSSTWDTRQVFF. As DNA, the CDR3 is TGTGCCTGTGACACCGAAGCTGGGGGATCCTCTACCTGGGACACCCGACAGGTGTTTTTC.

This clone has just a few counts. The chain employs TRDV2 and TRDJ3; D may be TRDD3 (5 bases). Trimming pared 0 bases from V and 0 bases from J, leaving 20 bases between. The germline V gene has CDR1 GEAIGNYY and CDR2 EKD. The CDR3 covers 21 residues. DNA for the CDR3: TGTGCCTGTGACACCGTCACCCTGCGGGGGTTAGGCTCCTGGGACACCCGACAGATGTTTTTC. Its translation is CACDTVTLRGLGSWDTRQMFF.

This clone showed up just a few times. For this DNA, TCRdb reports the protein of a much larger clone, which diverges at residue 10, most likely from a read error; the protein presented here is translated directly from the DNA. The chain uses TRDV2 and TRDJ3; 10 bases agree with TRDD3. CDR3 size: 17 residues. The germline V gene encodes CDR1 GEAIGNYY and CDR2 EKD. DNA for the CDR3: TGTGCCTGTGACAGGGGGATACGGTCCTTGGACACCCGACAGATGTTTTTC. Its protein is CACDRGIRSLDTRQMFF.

Details on this clone: The mismatch at residue 10 between this DNA's translation and the TCRdb protein of a much larger clone likely reflects a read error; the protein shown is translated from the DNA. The chain combines TRDV2 with TRDJ2; 10 bases align to TRDD3. The CDR3 consists of 14 residues. The V gene end was trimmed by 3 bases and the J gene end by 10 bases; junction bases not matched to a gene: 7. The V gene's germline CDR1 is GEAIGNYY and CDR2 EKD. The DNA for the CDR3 is TGTGCCTGTGACCCCTGGGGGATAGAAGGACAACTCTTCTTT. It yields the protein CACDPWGIEGQLFF.

This clone has only a few counts. A far larger clone is only one base removed, so a read error is likely. Distinct nucleotide sequences in the sample also encode this CDR3. V gene TRDV2 combines with J gene TRDJ3; 12 nucleotides align to TRDD3. The CDR3 consists of 19 residues. Germline V gene sequence: CDR1 GEAIGNYY, CDR2 EKD. V gave up 2 bases and J gave up 0 bases; unmatched junction bases: 4. CDR3 protein: CACDKVLGDTSWDTRQMFF. CDR3 DNA sequence: TGTGCCTGTGACAAGGTACTGGGGGATACCTCCTGGGACACCCGACAGATGTTTTTC.

This clone was picked up a small number of times. This may stem from a read error, because a much larger clone lies one nucleotide away. The DNA is omitted, as the CDR3 cannot be located on it reliably, and the CDR3 follows TCRdb's listing. V gene TRDV1 combines with J gene TRDJ2; TRDD3 is taken as the D call from the table, unchecked against the DNA. Germline V gives CDR1 TSWWSYY, CDR2 QGS. Both ends counted, the CDR3 spans 16 residues. CDR3 region: CALGDWGIRVGAQLFF.

By sample share, this clone is medium-sized. This may stem from a read error, because a much larger clone lies one nucleotide away. This CDR3 is also generated by other DNA sequences in the sample. The chain joins TRDV2 to TRDJ3, with 9 bases matching TRDD3. In germline, CDR1 is GEAIGNYY, CDR2 EKD. The CDR3 runs to 20 residues. This CDR3 is CACDTEAGGSSTWDTRQMFF. Here the CDR3 DNA reads TGTGCCTGTGACACCGAAGCTGGGGGATCCTCTACCTGGGACACCCGCCAGATGTTTTTC.

Regarding this clone: TCRdb's protein for this DNA is that of a much larger clone and differs from the translation at residue 12, likely a read error; the protein shown is the DNA translation. The chain links TRDV2 to TRDJ3, with TRDD3 matching 9 bases. The germline gives CDR1 GEAIGNYY, CDR2 EKD. The length of the CDR3 is 18 residues. CDR3 sequence: CACDILGESSWGTRQMFF. The CDR3 coding sequence is TGTGCCTGTGACATACTGGGGGAGAGCTCCTGGGGCACCCGACAGATGTTTTTC.

With respect to this clone: For this DNA, TCRdb reports the protein of a much larger clone, which diverges at residue 10, most likely from a read error; the protein presented here is translated directly from the DNA. The chain joins TRDV2 to TRDJ3; TRDD3 agrees at 9 bases. This CDR3 is built from 17 residues. Per germline, CDR1 GEAIGNYY and CDR2 EKD. Here the CDR3 reads CACDYWGSSCDTRQMFF. In DNA form, the CDR3 reads TGTGCCTGTGACTACTGGGGGAGCTCCTGTGACACCCGACAGATGTTTTTC.